The following is a T cell receptor beta chain sequence with its context. The CDR3 consists of 15 residues. CDR1 and CDR2 from the germline V gene are MDHEN and SYDVKM. Trimming removed 5 bases from V and 6 bases from J, with 20 bases in between. The source of the sample is a study of Graves' ophthalmopathy and Graves' hyperthyroidism. RNA transcripts served as template for amplifying TCR beta CDR3 sequences. The authors performed first-round RT-PCR with HTBI primers and then a second-round multiplex PCR. TCRdb redid the calling of the multiplex PCR reads with MiXCR, one entry per CDR3 protein. Here the sample spans over a million distinct CDR3 sequences, 35% to 45% being singletons.

Sample: peripheral blood or thyroid tissue (not recorded which). The receptor comes from an adult man with Graves' hyperthyroidism. The rearrangement uses TRBV28 and TRBJ2-7; maybe TRBD2 (5 bases). The CDR3 here is CASSPLTGSGSEQYF. CDR3 nucleotides: TGTGCCAGCAGTCCTTTGACGGGGTCTGGGTCCGAGCAGTACTTC.